This T cell receptor (beta chain) was documented in a study of blood T cell repertoires in COVID-19. Only in-frame clones appear in the TCRdb table, and some are missing; sequencing was by immunoSEQ multiplex PCR. The table shows around 150,000 clones, with 85% to 95% occurring only once. This sequence was found in a woman aged 55-69 years with COVID-19, enrolled during active disease. The sample was peripheral blood.

The CDR3, as DNA: TGCAGCGTTTTTTCTCAAGAGACCCAGTACTTC. Protein sequence: CSVFSQETQYF. The chain uses TRBV29-1 and TRBJ2-5; no definite D call. Per the germline V gene, CDR1 is SQVTM and CDR2 is ANQGSEA. The CDR3 consists of 11 residues. V was cut by 5 bases and J by 2 bases, with 6 bases left in between.